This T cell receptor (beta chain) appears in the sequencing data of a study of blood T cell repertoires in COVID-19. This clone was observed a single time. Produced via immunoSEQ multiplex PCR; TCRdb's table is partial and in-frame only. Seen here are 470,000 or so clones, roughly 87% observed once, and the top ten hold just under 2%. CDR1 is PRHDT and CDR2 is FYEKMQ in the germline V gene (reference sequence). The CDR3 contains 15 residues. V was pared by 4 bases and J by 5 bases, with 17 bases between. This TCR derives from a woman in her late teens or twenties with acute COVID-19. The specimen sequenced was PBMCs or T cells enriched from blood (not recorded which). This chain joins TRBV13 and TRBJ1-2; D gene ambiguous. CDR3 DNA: TGTGCCAGCAGCTCCGGGAACAGAGTTCTTTATGGCTACACCTTC. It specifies CASSSGNRVLYGYTF.